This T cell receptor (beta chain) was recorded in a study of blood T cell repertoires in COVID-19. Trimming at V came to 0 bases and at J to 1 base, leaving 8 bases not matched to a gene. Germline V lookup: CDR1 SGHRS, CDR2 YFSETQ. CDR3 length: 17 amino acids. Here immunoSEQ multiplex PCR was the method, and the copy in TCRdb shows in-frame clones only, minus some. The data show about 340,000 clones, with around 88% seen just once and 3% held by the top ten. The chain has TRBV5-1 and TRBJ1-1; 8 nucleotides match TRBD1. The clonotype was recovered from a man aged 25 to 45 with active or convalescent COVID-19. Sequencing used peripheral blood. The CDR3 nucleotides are TGCGCCAGCAGCTTGGAAACAGGGGGGATCAGGAACACTGAAGCTTTCTTT. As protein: CASSLETGGIRNTEAFF.